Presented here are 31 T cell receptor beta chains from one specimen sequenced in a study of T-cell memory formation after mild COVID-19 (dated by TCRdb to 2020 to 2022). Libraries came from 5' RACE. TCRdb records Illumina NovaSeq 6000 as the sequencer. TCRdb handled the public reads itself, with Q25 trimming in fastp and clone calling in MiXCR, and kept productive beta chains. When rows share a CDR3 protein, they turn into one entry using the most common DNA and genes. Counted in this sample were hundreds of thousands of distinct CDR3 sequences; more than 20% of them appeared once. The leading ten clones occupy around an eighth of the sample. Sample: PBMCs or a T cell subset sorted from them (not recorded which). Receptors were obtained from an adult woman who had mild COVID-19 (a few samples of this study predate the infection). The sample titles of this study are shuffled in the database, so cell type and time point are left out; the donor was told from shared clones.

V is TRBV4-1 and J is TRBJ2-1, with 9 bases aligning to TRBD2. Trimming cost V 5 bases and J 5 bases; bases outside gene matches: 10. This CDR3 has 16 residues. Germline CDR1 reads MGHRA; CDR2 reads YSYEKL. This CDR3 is CASSNSGSRGDNEQFF. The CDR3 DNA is TGCGCCAGCAGCAATAGCGGGAGTCGAGGGGACAATGAGCAGTTCTTC.

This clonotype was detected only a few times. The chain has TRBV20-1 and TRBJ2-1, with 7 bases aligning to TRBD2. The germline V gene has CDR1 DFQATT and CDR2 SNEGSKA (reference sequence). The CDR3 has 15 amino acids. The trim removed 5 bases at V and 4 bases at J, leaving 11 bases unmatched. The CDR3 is CSAPQGGRGYNEQFF. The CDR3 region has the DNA TGCAGTGCTCCCCAAGGCGGGAGAGGTTACAATGAGCAGTTCTTC.

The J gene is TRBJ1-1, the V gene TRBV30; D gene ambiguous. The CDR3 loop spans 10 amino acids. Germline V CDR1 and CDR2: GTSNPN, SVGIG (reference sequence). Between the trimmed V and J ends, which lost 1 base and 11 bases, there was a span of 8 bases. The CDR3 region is CAWSGVWAFF. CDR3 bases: TGTGCCTGGAGTGGGGTTTGGGCTTTCTTT.

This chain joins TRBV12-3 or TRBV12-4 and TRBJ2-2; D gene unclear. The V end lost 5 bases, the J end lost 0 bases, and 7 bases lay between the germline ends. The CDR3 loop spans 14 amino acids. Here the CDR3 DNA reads TGTGCCAGCAGTCAAGGCTCGAACACCGGGGAGCTGTTTTTT. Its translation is CASSQGSNTGELFF.

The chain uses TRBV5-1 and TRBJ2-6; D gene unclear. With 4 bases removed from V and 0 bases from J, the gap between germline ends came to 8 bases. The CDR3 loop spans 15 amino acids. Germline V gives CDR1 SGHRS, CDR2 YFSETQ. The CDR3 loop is CASSPDISGANVLTF. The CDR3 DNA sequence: TGCGCCAGCAGCCCTGATATCTCTGGGGCCAACGTCCTGACTTTC. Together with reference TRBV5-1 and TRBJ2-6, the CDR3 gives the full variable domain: KAGVTQTPRYLIKTRGQQVTLSCSPISGHRSVSWYQQTPGQGLQFLFEYFSETQRNKGNFPGRFSGRQFSNSRSEMNVSTLELGDSALYLCASSPDISGANVLTFGAGSRLTVL.

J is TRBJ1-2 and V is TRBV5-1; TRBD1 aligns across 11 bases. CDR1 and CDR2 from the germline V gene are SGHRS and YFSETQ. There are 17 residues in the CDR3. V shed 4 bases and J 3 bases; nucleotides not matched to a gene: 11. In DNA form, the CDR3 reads TGCGCCAGCAGCCCCGGGACAGGGGGAATGGTGTACTATGGCTACACCTTC. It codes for CASSPGTGGMVYYGYTF.

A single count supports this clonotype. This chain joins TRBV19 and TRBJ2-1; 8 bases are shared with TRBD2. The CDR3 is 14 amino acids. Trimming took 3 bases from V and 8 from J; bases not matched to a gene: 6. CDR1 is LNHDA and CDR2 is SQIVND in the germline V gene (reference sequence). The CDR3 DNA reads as TGTGCCAGTAGTATTCTCAGCGGGAGTGATGAGCAGTTCTTC. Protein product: CASSILSGSDEQFF.

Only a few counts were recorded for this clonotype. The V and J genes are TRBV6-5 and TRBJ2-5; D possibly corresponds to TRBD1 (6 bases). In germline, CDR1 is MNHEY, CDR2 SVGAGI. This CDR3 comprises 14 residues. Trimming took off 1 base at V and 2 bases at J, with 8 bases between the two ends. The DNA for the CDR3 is TGTGCCAGCAGTTACTGGACAGAACAAGAGACCCAGTACTTC. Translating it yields CASSYWTEQETQYF.

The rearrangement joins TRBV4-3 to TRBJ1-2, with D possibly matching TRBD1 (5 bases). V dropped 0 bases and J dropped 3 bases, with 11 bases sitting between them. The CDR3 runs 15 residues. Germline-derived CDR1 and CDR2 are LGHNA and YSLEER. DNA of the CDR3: TGCGCCAGCAGCCAAGATGGGGCCCCCTACTATGGCTACACCTTC. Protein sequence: CASSQDGAPYYGYTF.

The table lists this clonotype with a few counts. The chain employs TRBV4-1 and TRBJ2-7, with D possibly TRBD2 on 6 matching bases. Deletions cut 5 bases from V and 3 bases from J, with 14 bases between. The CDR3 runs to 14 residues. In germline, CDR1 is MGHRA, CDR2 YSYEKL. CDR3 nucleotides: TGCGCCAGCAGCGCGACTAGGTCGGTCTACGAGCAGTACTTC. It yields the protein CASSATRSVYEQYF.

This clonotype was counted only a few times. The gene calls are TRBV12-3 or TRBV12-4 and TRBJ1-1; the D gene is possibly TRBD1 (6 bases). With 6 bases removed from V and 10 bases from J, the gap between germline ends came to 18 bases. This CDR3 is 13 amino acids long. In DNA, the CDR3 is TGTGCCAGCAGCCCGGGTCACACAGGGTCAGCTTTCTTT. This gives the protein CASSPGHTGSAFF.

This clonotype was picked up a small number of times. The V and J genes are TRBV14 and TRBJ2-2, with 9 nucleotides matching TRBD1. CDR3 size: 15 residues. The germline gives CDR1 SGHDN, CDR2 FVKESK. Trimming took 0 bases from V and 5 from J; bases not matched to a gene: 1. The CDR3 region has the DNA TGTGCCAGCAGCCAAGACGGGACAGGGACCGGGGAGCTGTTTTTT. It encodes CASSQDGTGTGELFF.

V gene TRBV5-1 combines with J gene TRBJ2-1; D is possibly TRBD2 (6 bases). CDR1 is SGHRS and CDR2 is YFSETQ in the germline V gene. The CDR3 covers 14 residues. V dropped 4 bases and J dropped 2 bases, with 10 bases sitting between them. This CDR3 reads CASSEDYAYNEQFF. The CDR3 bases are TGCGCCAGCAGCGAGGACTATGCCTACAATGAGCAGTTCTTC.

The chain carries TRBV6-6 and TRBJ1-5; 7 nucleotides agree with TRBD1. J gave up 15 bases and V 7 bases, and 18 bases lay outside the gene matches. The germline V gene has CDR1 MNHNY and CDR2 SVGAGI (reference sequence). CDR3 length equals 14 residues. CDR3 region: CASNTGQLTSPRHF. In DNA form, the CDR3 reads TGTGCCAGCAACACGGGACAGCTTACCTCTCCTCGGCATTTT.

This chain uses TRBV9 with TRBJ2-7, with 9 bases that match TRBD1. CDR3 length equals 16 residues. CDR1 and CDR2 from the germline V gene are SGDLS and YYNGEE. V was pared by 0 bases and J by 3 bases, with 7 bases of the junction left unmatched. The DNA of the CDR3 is TGTGCCAGCAGCGTAGGTGGGACAGGGAGCTTCTACGAGCAGTACTTC. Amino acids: CASSVGGTGSFYEQYF. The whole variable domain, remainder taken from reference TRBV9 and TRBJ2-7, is DSGVTQTPKHLITATGQRVTLRCSPRSGDLSVYWYQQSLDQGLQFLIQYYNGEERAKGNILERFSAQQFPDLHSELNLSSLELGDSALYFCASSVGGTGSFYEQYFGPGTRLTVT.

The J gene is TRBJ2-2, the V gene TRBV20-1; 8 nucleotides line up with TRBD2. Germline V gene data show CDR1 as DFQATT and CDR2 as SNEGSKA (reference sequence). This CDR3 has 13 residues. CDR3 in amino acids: CSGGGPNTGELFF. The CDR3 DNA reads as TGCAGCGGCGGGGGGCCGAACACCGGGGAGCTGTTTTTT.

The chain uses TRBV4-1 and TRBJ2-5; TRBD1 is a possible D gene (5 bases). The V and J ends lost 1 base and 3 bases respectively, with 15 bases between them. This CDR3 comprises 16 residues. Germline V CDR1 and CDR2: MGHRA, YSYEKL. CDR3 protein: CASSQGLFEGEETQYF. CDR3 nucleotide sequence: TGCGCCAGCAGCCAAGGATTGTTTGAAGGGGAAGAGACCCAGTACTTC.

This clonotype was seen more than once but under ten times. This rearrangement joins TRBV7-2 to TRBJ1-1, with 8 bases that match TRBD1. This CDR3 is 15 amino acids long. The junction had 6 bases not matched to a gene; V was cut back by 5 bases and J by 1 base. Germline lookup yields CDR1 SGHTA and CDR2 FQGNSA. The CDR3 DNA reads TGTGCCAGCAGCCGCCTGGGACAGGCGAACACTGAAGCTTTCTTT. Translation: CASSRLGQANTEAFF. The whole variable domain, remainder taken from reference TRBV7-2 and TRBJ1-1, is GAGVSQSPSNKVTEKGKDVELRCDPISGHTALYWYRQSLGQGLEFLIYFQGNSAPDKSGLPSDRFSAERTGGSVSTLTIQRTQQEDSAVYLCASSRLGQANTEAFFGQGTRLTVV.

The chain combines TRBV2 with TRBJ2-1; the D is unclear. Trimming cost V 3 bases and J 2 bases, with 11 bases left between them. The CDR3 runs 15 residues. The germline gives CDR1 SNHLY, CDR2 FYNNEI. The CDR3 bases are TGTGCCAGCAGTGATTCCAGTCGGACCTACAATGAGCAGTTCTTC. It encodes CASSDSSRTYNEQFF.

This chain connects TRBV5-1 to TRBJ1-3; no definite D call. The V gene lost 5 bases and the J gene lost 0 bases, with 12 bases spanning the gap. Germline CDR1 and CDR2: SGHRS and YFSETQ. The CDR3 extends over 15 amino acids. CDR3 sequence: CASSPGGFSGNTIYF. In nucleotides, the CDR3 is TGCGCCAGCAGTCCCGGTGGCTTCTCTGGAAACACCATATATTTT.

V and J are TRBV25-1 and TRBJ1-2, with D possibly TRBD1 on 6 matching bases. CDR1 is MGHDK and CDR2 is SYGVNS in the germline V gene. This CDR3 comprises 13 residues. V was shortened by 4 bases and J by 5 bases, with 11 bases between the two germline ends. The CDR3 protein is CASSGTGKYGYTF. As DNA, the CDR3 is TGTGCCAGCAGTGGAACAGGGAAATATGGCTACACCTTC.

In DNA form, the CDR3 reads TGTGCCATCAGTGACCCGTACCAAGAGACCCAGTACTTC. It yields the protein CAISDPYQETQYF. V and J are TRBV10-3 and TRBJ2-5, with no clear D. The CDR3 sequence is 13 residues long. Trimming removed 3 bases at V and 0 bases at J, with 5 bases between. CDR1 is ENHRY and CDR2 is SYGVKD in the germline V gene.

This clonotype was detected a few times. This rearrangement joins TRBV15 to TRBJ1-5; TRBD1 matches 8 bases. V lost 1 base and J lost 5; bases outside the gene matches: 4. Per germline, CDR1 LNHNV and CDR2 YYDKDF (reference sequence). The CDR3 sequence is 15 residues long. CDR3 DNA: TGTGCCACCAGCAGAGGGACAGGGTGGGATCAGCCCCAGCATTTT. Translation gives CATSRGTGWDQPQHF.

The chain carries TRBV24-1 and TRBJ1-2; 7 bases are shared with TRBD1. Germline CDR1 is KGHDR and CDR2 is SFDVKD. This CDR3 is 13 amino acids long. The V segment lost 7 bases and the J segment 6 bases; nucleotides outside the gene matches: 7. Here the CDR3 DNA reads TGTGCCACCAGGACAGGGAAGGTGGATGGCTACACCTTC. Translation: CATRTGKVDGYTF.

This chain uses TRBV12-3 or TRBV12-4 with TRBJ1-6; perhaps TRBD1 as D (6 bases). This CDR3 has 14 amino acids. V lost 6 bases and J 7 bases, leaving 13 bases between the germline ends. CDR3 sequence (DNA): TGTGCCAGCAGACCAGGGGCGACGAATTCACCCCTCCACTTT. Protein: CASRPGATNSPLHF.

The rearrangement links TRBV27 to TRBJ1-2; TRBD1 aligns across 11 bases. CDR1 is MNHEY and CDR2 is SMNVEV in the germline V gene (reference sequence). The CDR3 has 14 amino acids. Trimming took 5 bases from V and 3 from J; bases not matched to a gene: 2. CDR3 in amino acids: CASSRTGGDYGYTF. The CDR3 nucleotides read TGTGCCAGCAGTCGGACAGGGGGCGACTATGGCTACACCTTC.

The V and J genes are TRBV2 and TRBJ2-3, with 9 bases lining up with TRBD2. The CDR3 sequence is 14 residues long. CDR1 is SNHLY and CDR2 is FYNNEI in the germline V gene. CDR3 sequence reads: CANPASGKVDTQYF. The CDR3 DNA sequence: TGTGCAAACCCTGCTAGCGGGAAGGTAGATACGCAGTATTTT.

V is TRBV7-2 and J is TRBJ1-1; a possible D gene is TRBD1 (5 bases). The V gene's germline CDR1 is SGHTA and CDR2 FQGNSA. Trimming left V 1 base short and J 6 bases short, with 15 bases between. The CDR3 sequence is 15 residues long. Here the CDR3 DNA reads TGTGCCAGCAGCTTAGGAGGGGCGTTGGTGGCTGAAGCTTTCTTT. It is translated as CASSLGGALVAEAFF.

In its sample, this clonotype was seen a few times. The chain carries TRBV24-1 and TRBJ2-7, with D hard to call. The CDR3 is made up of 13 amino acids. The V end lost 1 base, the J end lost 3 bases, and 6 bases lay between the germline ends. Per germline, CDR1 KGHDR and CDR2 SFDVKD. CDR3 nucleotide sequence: TGTGCCACCAGTGATTTTAACAGCTACGAGCAGTACTTC. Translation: CATSDFNSYEQYF.

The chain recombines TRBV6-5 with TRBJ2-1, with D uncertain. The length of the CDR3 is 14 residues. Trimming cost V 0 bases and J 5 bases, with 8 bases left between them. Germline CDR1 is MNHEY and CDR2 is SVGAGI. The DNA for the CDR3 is TGTGCCAGCAGTTACTCTACGCCAAACAATGAGCAGTTCTTC. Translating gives CASSYSTPNNEQFF.

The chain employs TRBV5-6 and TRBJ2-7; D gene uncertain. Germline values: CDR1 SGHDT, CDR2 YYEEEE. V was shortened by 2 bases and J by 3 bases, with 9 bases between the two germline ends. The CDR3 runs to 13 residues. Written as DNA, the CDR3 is TGTGCCAGCAGCTTTGCAGGAAACTACGAGCAGTACTTC. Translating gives CASSFAGNYEQYF.